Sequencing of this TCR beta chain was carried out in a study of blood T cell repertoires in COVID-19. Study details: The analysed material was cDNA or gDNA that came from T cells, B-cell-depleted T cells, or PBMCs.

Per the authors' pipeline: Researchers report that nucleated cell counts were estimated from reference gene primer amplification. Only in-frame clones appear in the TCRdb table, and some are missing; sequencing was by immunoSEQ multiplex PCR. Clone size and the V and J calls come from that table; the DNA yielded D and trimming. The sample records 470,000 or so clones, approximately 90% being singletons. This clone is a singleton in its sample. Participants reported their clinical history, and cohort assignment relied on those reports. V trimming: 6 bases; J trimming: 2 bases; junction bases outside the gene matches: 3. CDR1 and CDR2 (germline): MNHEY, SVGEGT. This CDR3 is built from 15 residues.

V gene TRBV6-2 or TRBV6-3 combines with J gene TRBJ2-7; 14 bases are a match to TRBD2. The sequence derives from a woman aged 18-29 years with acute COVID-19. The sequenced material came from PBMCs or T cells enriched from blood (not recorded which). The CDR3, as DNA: TGTGCCAGCAGCTTGGGACTAGCGGGGGCCTACGAGCAGTACTTC. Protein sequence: CASSLGLAGAYEQYF.